The clone carrying this TCR beta chain was counted at least ten times. Its matching antigen is unknown. CDR1 and CDR2 (germline): DFQATT, SNEGSKA (reference sequence). V shed 5 bases and J shed 5 bases, with 17 bases lying between them. This CDR3 contains 14 residues. Both TCR beta VDJ combination and CDR3 sequence profiling were carried out. Genomic DNA was the template for this profiling. TCRdb fed the reads into MiXCR, producing one record per CDR3 protein. The table includes 400,000 to 450,000 distinct CDR3 sequences, around 68% detected once. The data stem from a study of CD8+CD57+ T cells in acquired aplastic anemia. The study's findings and limits: No significant patient-versus-control difference appeared in CD8+ Simpson's diversity. Researchers report that about 28 CD8+ CDR3 sequences appeared in both patients and controls.

This TCR was recovered from a human donor in good health, serving as a control. Sequenced input: sorted CD4+, CD8+, or CD8+CD57+ T cells (not recorded which) from PBMCs. The rearrangement links TRBV20-1 to TRBJ2-3; a weak D match, TRBD1 (6 bases). Here the CDR3 reads CSAEPWDKRDTQYF. The CDR3 DNA is TGCAGTGCTGAGCCCTGGGACAAACGAGATACGCAGTATTTT.